Given below is one T cell receptor beta chain in context. Its antigen specificity is not known. Base quality data are lacking; no much larger clone is found one base away. These data come from a study of blood T cell repertoires in COVID-19 (TCRdb year 2020). Notes on the research overall: Collaborator samples came from the United States, Italy and Spain and covered acute and convalescent phases of COVID-19. Nearly every sample came with metadata listing a de-identified subject ID, COVID-19 status, age in years and sex. The samples were drawn from two sources: the first 160 participants of the ongoing ImmuneRACE study, and 1,000 to 1,500 subjects contributed by 6 global collaborators. Where HLA class I and class II types were available, the types were taken from metadata supplied by the sample provider, not from assay-based typing. The repertoires were made available in a free public database intended to serve as a resource for research on the immune response to SARS-CoV-2. The prospective study material was composed of cDNA or gDNA derived from T cells, B-cell-depleted T cells, or PBMCs. The dataset comprised deeply sampled blood TCRbeta repertoires from subjects exposed to, actively infected with, or recovered from COVID-19.

Each collaborating institution followed its own protocols to collect whole blood in K2EDTA tubes. For TCRbeta analysis, collaborators shipped samples as frozen whole blood, isolated PBMCs, or DNA extracted from either of those sample types. TCRbeta CDR3 regions were amplified from genomic DNA using the immunoSEQ Assay, a bias-controlled multiplex PCR. The authors processed their data as follows. Within the assay, amplification of reference gene primers was used to estimate how many nucleated cells each sample contained. To quantify the absolute abundance of each unique TCRbeta CDR3 rearrangement, sequence reads were collapsed and filtered. For each sample, productive Simpson clonality was calculated by taking the square root of Simpson's diversity index across productive rearrangements. As stored in TCRdb, this immuneACCESS dataset retains in-frame rearrangements with V and J assigned. A fraction of the clones does not appear; measured against another copy, unresolved V genes explain less than half of the discrepancy, and the remainder lacks a known reason. The D gene and trimming were derived from the DNA, and the V and J assignments and clone size from that table. Recorded for this sample are around 100,000 clones; nearly 90% of them occurred a single time. Around 2% of the sample is in the top ten clones.

Deletion took 10 bases off V and 7 bases off J, with a span of 14 bases between the germline ends. Based on the germline V gene, the CDR1 and CDR2 sequences are ENHRY and SYGVKD. The cysteine opens and the phenylalanine closes a CDR3 of 11 amino acids. The only DNA kept is the CDR3, 33 bases in frame from the first base. The paper as a whole reports these results and caveats: Clinical and demographic metadata were provided uncurated, with the amount varying by source and participant.

This receptor was taken from a man in his fifties or sixties with active COVID-19. The rearrangement joined TRBV10-3 to TRBJ2-7; no D gene call is confident. Sequences were obtained from peripheral blood. DNA sequence: TGTGCCACCCGCACAGTTCGGGAGCAGTACTTC. Translated, it reads CATRTVREQYF.